The subject of this entry is one T cell receptor beta chain. The antigen remains undetermined. This CDR3 has 14 amino acids. Germline V lookup: CDR1 SGHRS, CDR2 YFSETQ. V trimming: 7 bases; J trimming: 4 bases; junction bases outside the gene matches: 9. The record originates from a study of post-analysis software for immune sequencing data. Study-wide results and caveats: For normalized Chao1 diversity, multiple sclerosis patients scored significantly lower than controls did. Relative to controls, patients had several TRBV segments at higher frequency, with TRBV5-6, TRBV5-1 and TRBV20-1 among these.

Unique-molecular-identifier-tagged TCR beta cDNA libraries were used. From the PCR reads, TCRdb called clonotypes with MiXCR, one entry per CDR3 protein. The table shows hundreds of thousands of distinct CDR3 sequences, with approximately 60% occurring only once. Sequences were obtained from blood. The chain couples TRBV5-1 to TRBJ1-1; TRBD1 matches at 8 bases. This sequence was found in a girl aged 2-10 years with multiple sclerosis. The CDR3 loop reads CASSQSTGATEAFF. The CDR3 DNA reads as TGCGCCAGCTCCCAATCGACAGGGGCCACTGAAGCTTTCTTT.